The 23 T cell receptor beta chains given below trace back to one sample, sequenced in a study of lymphopenia after photon versus proton radiotherapy. TCRdb keeps only in-frame clones here, not all; method: immunoSEQ multiplex PCR. The table lists roughly 30,000 clones, about 91% of them singletons. Sequencing was performed on peripheral blood, taken from a patient treated with proton-based radiotherapy. All receptors come from a woman aged 55-69 years with cholangiocarcinoma. Some clones in this sample may be carry-over from other donors' samples.

The V and J genes are TRBV7-2 and TRBJ2-1; 10 positions agree with TRBD1. CDR1 and CDR2 from the germline V gene are SGHTA and FQGNSA. The CDR3 is 15 amino acids. The V gene end was trimmed by 1 base and the J gene end by 4 bases; junction bases not matched to a gene: 1. The CDR3 here is CASSLGQGAYNEQFF. The CDR3 nucleotides are TGTGCCAGCAGCTTAGGACAGGGGGCTTACAATGAGCAGTTCTTC.

This clone has just a few counts. V is TRBV15 and J is TRBJ1-2; 8 positions match TRBD1. V gave up 5 bases and J gave up 7 bases; unmatched junction bases: 3. From germline, CDR1 is LNHNV and CDR2 YYDKDF (reference sequence). The CDR3 sequence is 12 residues long. CDR3 region: CATSQGAFGYTF. In nucleotides, the CDR3 is TGTGCCACCAGCCAGGGGGCGTTTGGCTACACCTTC.

The chain carries TRBV11-2 and TRBJ1-5, with no clear D. V was pared by 1 base and J by 2 bases, with 9 bases between. This CDR3 spans 15 amino acids. Looked up from germline, CDR1 is SGHAT and CDR2 is FQNNGV. The CDR3 is CASSLATVRNQPQHF. The CDR3 DNA follows: TGTGCCAGCAGCTTAGCAACGGTTCGCAATCAGCCCCAGCATTTT.

On this clone: At one end, the junction sequence differs from germline, possibly due to a read error. This chain links TRBV7-2 with TRBJ2-5, with 12 bases identical to TRBD2. CDR3 length equals 18 residues. CDR1 and CDR2 from the germline V gene are SGHTA and FQGNSA. Here the CDR3 reads CASSLHPGLAGPQGTQYF. CDR3 coding DNA: TGTGCCAGCAGCCTCCACCCGGGACTAGCGGGCCCTCAAGGGACCCAGTACTTC.

The genes are TRBV27 and TRBJ2-3, with D tentatively TRBD2 (5 bases). CDR3 length: 16 residues. The V end was cut by 8 bases, the J end by 0 bases, with 18 bases between. The V gene's germline CDR1 is MNHEY and CDR2 SMNVEV (reference sequence). CDR3 DNA sequence: TGTGCCAGCTCTCCTTCCGGGGTGACTAGCACAGATACGCAGTATTTT. Translating it yields CASSPSGVTSTDTQYF.

The chain carries TRBV6-5 and TRBJ1-2; tentative D call: TRBD1 (6 bases). Trimming pared 0 bases from V and 5 bases from J, leaving 13 bases between. The CDR3 extends over 15 amino acids. Germline loops: CDR1 MNHEY, CDR2 SVGAGI. This CDR3 is CASSYSTGGGYGYTF. CDR3 DNA: TGTGCCAGCAGTTACTCGACAGGAGGGGGGTATGGCTACACCTTC.

This chain connects TRBV9 to TRBJ2-1, with D tentatively TRBD2 (5 bases). V lost 3 bases, J lost 9 bases, and 13 bases lay in between. CDR3 length: 13 residues. The germline V gene encodes CDR1 SGDLS and CDR2 YYNGEE. CDR3 nucleotides: TGTGCCAGCAGCGGAGATTACGAGGGTGAGCAGTTCTTC. Residues: CASSGDYEGEQFF. Full variable domain (remainder filled in from reference TRBV9 and TRBJ2-1): DSGVTQTPKHLITATGQRVTLRCSPRSGDLSVYWYQQSLDQGLQFLIQYYNGEERAKGNILERFSAQQFPDLHSELNLSSLELGDSALYFCASSGDYEGEQFFGPGTRLTVL.

The chain combines TRBV10-1 with TRBJ2-5; D unclear. The CDR3 sequence is 12 residues long. V lost 3 bases and J lost 4, with 6 bases in between. The germline CDR1 and CDR2 sequences are WNHNN and SYGVQD (reference sequence). The CDR3 bases are TGCGCCAGCAGTGACATCGGAGAGACCCAGTACTTC. Its translation: CASSDIGETQYF.

The chain uses TRBV18 and TRBJ2-1, with TRBD1 matching 8 bases. The CDR3 has 16 amino acids. Germline CDR1 KGHSH, CDR2 LQKENI. The V and J ends lost 6 bases and 2 bases, in that order; junction bases with no gene match: 9. CDR3 sequence reads: CASSPRRDRTYNEQFF. The DNA for the CDR3 is TGTGCCAGCTCTCCCCGCCGGGACAGGACCTACAATGAGCAGTTCTTC.

The rearrangement joins TRBV19 to TRBJ2-3; TRBD2 matches at 7 bases. V lost 0 bases, J lost 8 bases, and 8 bases stayed unmatched. Per germline, CDR1 LNHDA and CDR2 SQIVND (reference sequence). The CDR3 consists of 15 residues. The CDR3 DNA reads TGTGCCAGTAGTATAGACGGGAGGCCCGCGGCTACGCAGTATTTT. It codes for CASSIDGRPAATQYF.

This chain connects TRBV18 to TRBJ1-1, with 7 positions matching TRBD1. Germline V lookup: CDR1 KGHSH, CDR2 LQKENI. The trim removed 5 bases at V and 3 bases at J, leaving 3 bases unmatched. The CDR3 consists of 13 residues. This chain's CDR3 is CASSSTGDTEAFF. CDR3 bases: TGTGCCAGCTCATCCACAGGGGACACTGAAGCTTTCTTT.

This chain connects TRBV18 to TRBJ2-1; 7 bases are a match to TRBD1. The CDR3 length is 13 residues. The germline V gene encodes CDR1 KGHSH and CDR2 LQKENI. Trimming cost V 1 base and J 9 bases; bases outside gene matches: 3. The CDR3 spells CASSPRTGPEQFF. The CDR3 DNA reads as TGTGCCAGCTCACCACGGACAGGCCCTGAGCAGTTCTTC.

This chain connects TRBV9 to TRBJ2-3, with D possibly being TRBD2 (6 bases). CDR1 and CDR2 (germline): SGDLS, YYNGEE. V was shortened by 3 bases and J by 0 bases, with 11 bases between the two germline ends. CDR3 size: 15 residues. This CDR3 reads CASSGVAASTDTQYF. The CDR3 DNA follows: TGTGCCAGCAGCGGAGTAGCGGCAAGCACAGATACGCAGTATTTT. Drawing the rest from reference TRBV9 and TRBJ2-3, the complete variable domain is DSGVTQTPKHLITATGQRVTLRCSPRSGDLSVYWYQQSLDQGLQFLIQYYNGEERAKGNILERFSAQQFPDLHSELNLSSLELGDSALYFCASSGVAASTDTQYFGPGTRLTVL.

V and J are TRBV7-9 and TRBJ1-2; TRBD1 aligns across 7 bases. The CDR3 extends over 12 amino acids. J lost 7 bases, V lost 5 bases, and 4 bases had no gene match. Germline V gene lookup returns CDR1 SEHNR and CDR2 FQNEAQ (reference sequence). DNA for the CDR3: TGTGCCAGCAGCCCTCGGGACAGTGGCTACACCTTC. It codes for CASSPRDSGYTF.

The J gene is TRBJ2-7, the V gene TRBV7-2; TRBD2 matches 10 bases. The CDR3 sequence is 16 residues long. V dropped 5 bases and J dropped 3; count of bases not matched to a gene: 10. Germline values: CDR1 SGHTA, CDR2 FQGNSA. The CDR3 sequence is CASSPRALAGSYEQYF. In DNA form, the CDR3 reads TGTGCCAGCAGCCCCCGAGCACTAGCGGGAAGCTACGAGCAGTACTTC.

The chain combines TRBV6-5 with TRBJ1-5; D call uncertain. CDR3 size: 13 residues. The V end was cut by 7 bases, the J end by 2 bases, with 9 bases between. From germline, CDR1 is MNHEY and CDR2 SVGAGI. The CDR3 DNA is TGTGCCAGCACCCCAGGCGGCAATCAGCCCCAGCATTTT. This gives the protein CASTPGGNQPQHF.

V is TRBV4-1 and J is TRBJ2-1, with TRBD2 matching 15 bases. Germline CDR1 is MGHRA and CDR2 is YSYEKL. V trimming: 3 bases; J trimming: 9 bases; junction bases outside the gene matches: 9. This CDR3 is built from 17 residues. As DNA, the CDR3 is TGCGCCAGCAGCCAGGATGGGGGGACTAGCGGGAGGAGTGAGCAGTTCTTC. It translates to CASSQDGGTSGRSEQFF.

The rearrangement joins TRBV4-3 to TRBJ1-2; the D is unclear. Trimming stripped 2 bases from V and 5 bases from J, with 15 bases between. This CDR3 is built from 15 residues. The germline V gene encodes CDR1 LGHNA and CDR2 YSLEER. This CDR3 is CASSQNSLGDYGYTF. The CDR3 DNA is TGCGCCAGCAGCCAAAATTCTCTCGGGGATTATGGCTACACCTTC.

CDR3 loop: CASSGGSSGNTIYF. The CDR3 DNA reads as TGCGCCAGCAGCGGAGGGAGCTCTGGAAACACCATATATTTT. The gene calls are TRBV5-1 and TRBJ1-3; D gene unclear. The CDR3 is 14 residues long. Germline loops: CDR1 SGHRS, CDR2 YFSETQ. Trimming took off 4 bases at V and 0 bases at J, with 8 bases between the two ends.

CDR3 sequence: CASSEGQDNEQFF. For the CDR3, the DNA is TGCGCCAGCAGCGAGGGACAAGACAATGAGCAGTTCTTC. The chain is built from TRBV5-1 and TRBJ2-1; the D gene is possibly TRBD1 (6 bases). The V gene's germline CDR1 is SGHRS and CDR2 YFSETQ. V lost 4 bases, J lost 5 bases, and 10 bases lay in between. This CDR3 is 13 amino acids long. Using reference TRBV5-1 and TRBJ2-1 for the parts outside the CDR3, the full variable domain is KAGVTQTPRYLIKTRGQQVTLSCSPISGHRSVSWYQQTPGQGLQFLFEYFSETQRNKGNFPGRFSGRQFSNSRSEMNVSTLELGDSALYLCASSEGQDNEQFFGPGTRLTVL.

The chain joins TRBV10-3 to TRBJ1-2; 11 nucleotides agree with TRBD1. The V gene end was trimmed by 6 bases and the J gene end by 3 bases; junction bases not matched to a gene: 0. The CDR3 loop spans 13 amino acids. In germline, CDR1 is ENHRY, CDR2 SYGVKD. The CDR3 spells CAIRDRGHYGYTF. The CDR3 region has the DNA TGTGCCATCAGGGACAGGGGGCACTATGGCTACACCTTC.

The chain links TRBV27 to TRBJ1-1; D unresolved. The germline V gene has CDR1 MNHEY and CDR2 SMNVEV (reference sequence). This CDR3 contains 14 residues. V dropped 4 bases and J dropped 0 bases, with 9 bases sitting between them. For the CDR3, the DNA is TGTGCCAGCAGTTCCCCCACAGTGAACACTGAAGCTTTCTTT. This encodes CASSSPTVNTEAFF.

V gene TRBV20-1 combines with J gene TRBJ2-3; D is uncertain. Trimming removed 6 bases from V and 4 bases from J, with 8 bases in between. CDR1 DFQATT and CDR2 SNEGSKA come from the germline V gene (reference sequence). This CDR3 contains 11 residues. The CDR3 protein is CSANLPDTQYF. CDR3 in DNA: TGCAGTGCCAACCTACCAGATACGCAGTATTTT.